The clone carrying this TCR beta chain showed up just a few times. Trimming at V came to 4 bases and at J to 9 bases, leaving 10 bases not matched to a gene. The CDR3 covers 13 residues. Germline V gene data show CDR1 as SGHRS and CDR2 as YFSETQ. TCRdb used MiXCR to reprocess the 5' RACE reads, holding one entry per CDR3 protein. The repertoire holds approximately 50,000 distinct CDR3 sequences, with more than 6.5% as singletons. This specimen comes from a study of spatial heterogeneity in lung cancer. As for time point: blood at routine non-recurrence follow-up after resection. Unsorted whole RNA of tumor, nontumor lung or frozen PBMC was sequenced.

Specimen: PBMCs, collected at follow-up. The TCR originated in a female donor with early-stage non-small cell lung cancer. The V call is TRBV5-1, the J call TRBJ2-7; TRBD1 agrees at 7 bases. The CDR3 loop reads CASSLGQEKGQYF. The CDR3 DNA reads as TGCGCCAGCAGCCTCGGACAGGAGAAGGGGCAGTACTTC.